This T cell receptor (beta chain) stems from a study of human T cells and chemical hapten exposure. The sample holds many counts of this clonotype. Trimming took 5 bases from V and 0 from J, leaving 10 bases between them. Germline CDR1 is SQVTM and CDR2 is ANQGSEA. The length of the CDR3 is 14 residues. Time point defined: pre-sensitization, week 0. Treatment specified: therapeutic diphenylcyclopropenone sensitization with weekly scalp DPC. One entry per CDR3 protein results from TCRdb running MiXCR on the RACE reads. Of over 300,000 distinct CDR3 sequences in the sample, roughly 5% were seen once. Material: whole blood, obtained in connection with sensitization to the hapten diphenylcyclopropenone (DPC). The chain is built from TRBV29-1 and TRBJ2-2; D is possibly TRBD1 or TRBD2 (5 bases each). This TCR derives from a woman in her fifties or sixties with alopecia areata. Some clones in this sample may be carry-over from other donors' samples. The CDR3 protein is CSVTGRTNTGELFF. In DNA, the CDR3 is TGCAGCGTTACGGGACGGACGAACACCGGGGAGCTGTTTTTT.